The rows below give T cell receptor beta chains drawn from one sample of a study of shared clonotypes between healthy human individuals. The protocol was immunoSEQ multiplex PCR, while the TCRdb copy is restricted to in-frame clones and leaves out a portion. The repertoire holds fewer than 700,000 clones, with 85% to 95% as singletons. Sequenced material: naive CD8+ T cells sorted from blood. These receptors originate from a woman aged 25-40 years in good health. CDR3s include the opening cysteine and the closing phenylalanine or tryptophan.

cdr3_aa: CASTQGRIEQFF; j_call: TRBJ2-1; v_call: TRBV7-9
cdr3_aa: CASSLGQGAKWEQFF; j_call: TRBJ2-1; v_call: TRBV11-2
cdr3_aa: CASSELVAGAFEQFF; j_call: TRBJ2-1; v_call: TRBV6-1
cdr3_aa: CASSPSADTQYF; j_call: TRBJ2-3; v_call: TRBV27
cdr3_aa: CSVVGQAVYEQYF; j_call: TRBJ2-7; v_call: TRBV29-1
cdr3_aa: CSVERMYRGLPQAFF; j_call: TRBJ1-1; v_call: TRBV29-1
cdr3_aa: CAISDSESTEAFF; j_call: TRBJ1-1; v_call: TRBV10-3
cdr3_aa: CAWSVSLDEQYF; j_call: TRBJ2-7; v_call: TRBV30
cdr3_aa: CASSTDHEQYF; j_call: TRBJ2-7; v_call: TRBV5-4
cdr3_aa: CASSETGTTNTEAFF; j_call: TRBJ1-1; v_call: TRBV10-1
cdr3_aa: CASSLEAGSPLHF; j_call: TRBJ1-6; v_call: TRBV11-2
cdr3_aa: CASTWGLTNEQFF; j_call: TRBJ2-1; v_call: TRBV5-6
cdr3_aa: CASSLSPWREGYEQYF; j_call: TRBJ2-7; v_call: TRBV7-2
cdr3_aa: CASSVGPSINTEAFF; j_call: TRBJ1-1; v_call: TRBV9
cdr3_aa: CASSSGSGGYTF; j_call: TRBJ1-2; v_call: TRBV7-9
cdr3_aa: CASSEGAGDAYEQYF; j_call: TRBJ2-7; v_call: TRBV2
cdr3_aa: CASTNRGAGQTHEQYF; j_call: TRBJ2-7; v_call: TRBV28
cdr3_aa: CASSPGPNTEAFF; j_call: TRBJ1-1; v_call: TRBV28